These T cell receptor beta chains were read from a single sample in a study of T cells in Graves' hyperthyroidism and ophthalmopathy. MiXCR, run by TCRdb on the multiplex PCR reads, gives a single entry per CDR3 protein. The repertoire holds about 700,000 distinct CDR3 sequences, with 14% as singletons. Sequencing input: blood. All receptors derive from a woman between 18 and 30 years old with Graves' hyperthyroidism. Both conserved end residues are part of each CDR3. The order of the fields is D gene, J gene, V gene, clone size, CDR3 DNA, CDR3 protein. D genes are given only for firm matches. Clone sizes are given selectively: once, few, many, or a class where the clone is expanded.

-	TRBJ2-7	TRBV6-2/TRBV6-3	-	TGTGCCAGCAGTCACGACCGCTACGAGCAGTACTTC	CASSHDRYEQYF
-	TRBJ1-1	TRBV2	-	TGTGCCAGCAGAGGTTCTGAAGCTTTCTTT	CASRGSEAFF
-	TRBJ2-3	TRBV19	-	TGTGCCAGTAAGGACGGGCCCCCAGCCACAGATACGCAGTATTTT	CASKDGPPATDTQYF
-	TRBJ2-3	TRBV20-1	few	TGCAGTGCTGAAACGACTAGCACAGATACGCAGTATTTT	CSAETTSTDTQYF
-	TRBJ2-5	TRBV27	-	TGTGCCAGCAGTTTAGGGTACCCCCCGGAGACGCAGTACTTC	CASSLGYPPETQYF
TRBD1	TRBJ2-7	TRBV2	many	TGTGCCAGCATGTACAGGGGCCTAACCTACGAGCAGTACTTC	CASMYRGLTYEQYF
-	TRBJ2-7	TRBV7-9	many	TGTGCCAGCAGCTTCCCCTCCTCCGAGCAGTACTTC	CASSFPSSEQYF
-	TRBJ2-5	TRBV5-1	-	TGCGCCAGCGCACCCGGAGGAGCTCGAGCGACCCAGTACTTC	CASAPGGARATQYF
-	TRBJ1-5	TRBV12-3/TRBV12-4	many	TGTGCCAGCAGTTCTGGTGGGGTCGGCCAGCCCCAGCATTTT	CASSSGGVGQPQHF
-	TRBJ2-7	TRBV19	-	TGTGCCAGTAGTGTCCGTGGGGCGTCGGCCTACGAGCAGTACTTC	CASSVRGASAYEQYF
-	TRBJ1-1	TRBV7-3	-	TGTGCCAGCAGCTTCTCGGTGAGCACTGAAGCTTTCTTT	CASSFSVSTEAFF
TRBD1	TRBJ1-5	TRBV20-1	many	TGCAGTGCTTCGGACAGGGGTGCCTATAGCAATCAGCCCCAGCATTTT	CSASDRGAYSNQPQHF
-	TRBJ2-7	TRBV6-1	-	TGTGCCAGCAGCAGAGGGCAGATAAATAGTGGCGAGCAGTACTTC	CASSRGQINSGEQYF
-	TRBJ2-5	TRBV7-2	many	TGTGCCAGCAGCCCGTTCGCCCGGGGGTGGGAGACCCAGTACTTC	CASSPFARGWETQYF
TRBD1	TRBJ2-5	TRBV2	many	TGTGCCAGCACCGATCAGGGACAGTTGCAAGAGACCCAGTACTTC	CASTDQGQLQETQYF